This T cell receptor beta chain emerged from a study of blood T cells in healthy people across ages. This CDR3 has 11 amino acids. Germline CDR1 and CDR2: MNHEY and SVGEGT. A sample-barcoded 5' primer and a J-beta primer mix were used in a second PCR of roughly 6 to 11 cycles. TCRdb reprocessed the 5' RACE reads with MiXCR, giving one entry per CDR3 protein. This sample carries under 2 million distinct CDR3 sequences, 30% to 35% of them seen once, and the ten largest clones take about 11%. As regards this clonotype: A junction boundary mismatches the germline segment, possibly from a read error.

The TCR was taken from a woman aged 25 to 39 in good health. Input material: blood. V and J are TRBV6-2 or TRBV6-3 and TRBJ2-1, with 7 bases lining up with TRBD1. CDR3 in amino acids: CASIGTVEQLF. The DNA for the CDR3 is TGTGCCAGCATCGGGACAGTCGAGCAGCTCTTC.